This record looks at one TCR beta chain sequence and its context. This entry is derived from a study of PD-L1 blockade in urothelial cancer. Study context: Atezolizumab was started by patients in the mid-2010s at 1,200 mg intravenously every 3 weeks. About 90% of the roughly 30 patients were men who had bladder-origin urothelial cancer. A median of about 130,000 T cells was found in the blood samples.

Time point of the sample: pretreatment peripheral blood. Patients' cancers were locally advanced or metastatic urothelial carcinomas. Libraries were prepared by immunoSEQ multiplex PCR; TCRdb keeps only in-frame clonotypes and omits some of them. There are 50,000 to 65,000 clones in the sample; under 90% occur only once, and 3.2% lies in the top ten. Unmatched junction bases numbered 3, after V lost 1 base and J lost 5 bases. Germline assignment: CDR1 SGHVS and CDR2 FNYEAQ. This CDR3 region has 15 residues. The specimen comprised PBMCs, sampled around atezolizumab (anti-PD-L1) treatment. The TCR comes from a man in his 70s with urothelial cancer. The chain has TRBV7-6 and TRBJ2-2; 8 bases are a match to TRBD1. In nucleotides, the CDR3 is TGTGCCAGCAGCTTAGTGCAGGGGGCTACCGGGGAGCTGTTTTTT. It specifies CASSLVQGATGELFF.